This T cell receptor beta chain was recovered during a study of T cell changes during pregnancy in multiple sclerosis. The CDR3 has 15 residues. The germline gives CDR1 LNHDA, CDR2 SQIVND (reference sequence). V dropped 5 bases and J dropped 3 bases, with 16 bases sitting between them. Repertoires were generated with immunoSEQ multiplex PCR, while TCRdb's copy carries only in-frame clones and drops some. The table includes some 80,000 clones, 89% detected once. The material sequenced was peripheral blood, taken in the first trimester of pregnancy. The chain links TRBV19 to TRBJ1-1; D might be TRBD1 (5 bases). The origin of this receptor is a female donor in good health, enrolled as a control in a pregnancy study. The chain's CDR3 is CASSGARAEDTEAFF. The CDR3 bases are TGTGCCAGTAGTGGGGCCAGGGCAGAAGACACTGAAGCTTTCTTT.